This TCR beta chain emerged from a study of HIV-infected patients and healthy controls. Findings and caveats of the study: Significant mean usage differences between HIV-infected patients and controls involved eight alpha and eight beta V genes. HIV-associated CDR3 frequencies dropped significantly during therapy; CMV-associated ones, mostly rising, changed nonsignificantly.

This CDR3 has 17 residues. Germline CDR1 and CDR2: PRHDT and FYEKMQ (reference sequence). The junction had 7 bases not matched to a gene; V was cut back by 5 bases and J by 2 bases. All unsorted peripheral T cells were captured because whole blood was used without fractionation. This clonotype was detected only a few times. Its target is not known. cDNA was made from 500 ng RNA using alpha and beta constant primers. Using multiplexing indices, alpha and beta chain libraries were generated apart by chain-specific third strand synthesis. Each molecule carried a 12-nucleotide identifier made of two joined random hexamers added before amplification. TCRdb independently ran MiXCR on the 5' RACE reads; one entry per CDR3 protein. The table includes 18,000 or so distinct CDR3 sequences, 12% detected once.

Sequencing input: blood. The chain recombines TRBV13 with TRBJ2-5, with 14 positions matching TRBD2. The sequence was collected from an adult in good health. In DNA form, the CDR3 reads TGTGCCAGCAGCCCACGCGGGACTAGCGGGAGACAAGAGACCCAGTACTTC. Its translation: CASSPRGTSGRQETQYF. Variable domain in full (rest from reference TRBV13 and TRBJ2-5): AAGVIQSPRHLIKEKRETATLKCYPIPRHDTVYWYQQGPGQDPQFLISFYEKMQSDKGSIPDRFSAQQFSDYHSELNMSSLELGDSALYFCASSPRGTSGRQETQYFGPGTRLLVL.